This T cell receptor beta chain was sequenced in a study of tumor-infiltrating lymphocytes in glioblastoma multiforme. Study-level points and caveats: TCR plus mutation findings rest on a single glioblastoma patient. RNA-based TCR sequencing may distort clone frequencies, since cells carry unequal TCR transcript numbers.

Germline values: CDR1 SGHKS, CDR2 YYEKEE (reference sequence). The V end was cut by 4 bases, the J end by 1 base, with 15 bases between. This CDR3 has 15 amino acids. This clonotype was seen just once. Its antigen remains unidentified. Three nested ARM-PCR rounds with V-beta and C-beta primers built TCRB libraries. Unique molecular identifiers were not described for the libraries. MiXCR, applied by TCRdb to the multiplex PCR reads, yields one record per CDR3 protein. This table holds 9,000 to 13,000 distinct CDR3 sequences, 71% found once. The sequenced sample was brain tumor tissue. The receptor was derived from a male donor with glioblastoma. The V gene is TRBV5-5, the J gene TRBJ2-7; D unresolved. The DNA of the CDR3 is TGTGCCAGCAGCGACCCGGACGGAACGTCCTACGAGCAGTACTTC. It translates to CASSDPDGTSYEQYF.